The clone carrying this TCR beta chain was seen only a few times. Naive CD8 isolation took CD45RO-negative cells positively selected for CCR7 and excluded terminally differentiated effector memory CD45RA+ cells. The data derive from a study of shared clonotypes between healthy human individuals. About the research overall: For every donor, three CD4 naive, three CD4 memory, two CD8 naive and one CD8 memory plates were used.

Several immunoSEQ 96-well plates shared each subset's DNA, each plate a replicate. TCRdb's copy holds only in-frame clones and misses some; the assay was immunoSEQ multiplex PCR. The profile covers about 820,000 clones, with nearly 95% appearing a single time and around 24% taken by the ten largest. Germline CDR1 SGHAT, CDR2 FQNNGV. The CDR3 consists of 12 residues. V lost 1 base and J lost 7, with 8 bases in between. This TCR came from a man aged 30 to 39 in good health. The V call is TRBV11-2, the J call TRBJ2-7; a weak D match, TRBD2 (5 bases). The material sequenced was naive CD8+ T cells sorted from blood. The CDR3 bases are TGTGCCAGCAGCTTAGGGACTGGAGAGCAGTACTTC. It is translated as CASSLGTGEQYF. The whole variable domain, remainder taken from reference TRBV11-2 and TRBJ2-7, is EAGVAQSPRYKIIEKRQSVAFWCNPISGHATLYWYQQILGQGPKLLIQFQNNGVVDDSQLPKDRFSAERLKGVDSTLKIQPAKLEDSAVYLCASSLGTGEQYFGPGTRLTVT.